The clone carrying this T cell receptor (beta chain) was counted ten times or more. These data are taken from a study of T cells in Graves' hyperthyroidism and ophthalmopathy. Amplified TCR beta CDR3 regions derived from RNA transcripts. The HTBI primer set served for first-round RT-PCR of the TCR CDR3. TCRdb re-analysed the multiplex PCR reads in MiXCR, keeping a single row per CDR3 protein. Of 700,000 to 950,000 distinct CDR3 sequences in the sample, about a third were seen once. Trimming cost V 1 base and J 7 bases, with 8 bases left between them. Germline V lookup: CDR1 DFQATT, CDR2 SNEGSKA (reference sequence). There are 13 residues in the CDR3.

What was sequenced was blood. This chain connects TRBV20-1 to TRBJ1-6; D may be TRBD1 (6 bases). The TCR sequence derives from a woman aged 40-49 years with Graves' hyperthyroidism. The CDR3 nucleotides read TGCAGTGCTAGAGTCCAGGGGAATTCACCCCTCCACTTT. Amino acids: CSARVQGNSPLHF.